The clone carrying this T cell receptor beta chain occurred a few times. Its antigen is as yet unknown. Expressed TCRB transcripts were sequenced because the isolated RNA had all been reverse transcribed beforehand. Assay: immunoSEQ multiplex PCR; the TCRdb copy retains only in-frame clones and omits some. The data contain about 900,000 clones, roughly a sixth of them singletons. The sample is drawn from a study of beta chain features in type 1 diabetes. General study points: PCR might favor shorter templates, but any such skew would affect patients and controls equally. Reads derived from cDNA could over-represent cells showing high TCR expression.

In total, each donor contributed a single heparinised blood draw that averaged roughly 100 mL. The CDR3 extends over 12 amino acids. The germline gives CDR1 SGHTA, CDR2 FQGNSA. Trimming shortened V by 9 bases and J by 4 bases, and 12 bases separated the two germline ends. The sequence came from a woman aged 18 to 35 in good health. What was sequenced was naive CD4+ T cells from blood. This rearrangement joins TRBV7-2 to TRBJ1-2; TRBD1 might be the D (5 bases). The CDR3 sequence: CASTRDAYGYTF. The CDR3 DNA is TGTGCCAGTACCAGGGATGCCTATGGCTACACCTTC. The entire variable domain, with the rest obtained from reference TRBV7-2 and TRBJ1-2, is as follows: GAGVSQSPSNKVTEKGKDVELRCDPISGHTALYWYRQSLGQGLEFLIYFQGNSAPDKSGLPSDRFSAERTGGSVSTLTIQRTQQEDSAVYLCASTRDAYGYTFGSGTRLTVV.